This T cell receptor (beta chain) was profiled in a study of cytomegalovirus exposure and HLA in healthy donors. The germline gives CDR1 GTSNPN, CDR2 SVGIG (reference sequence). V lost 0 bases, J lost 5 bases, and 14 bases lay in between. The CDR3 has 15 residues. Assay: immunoSEQ multiplex PCR; the TCRdb copy retains only in-frame clones and omits some. The data contain around 100,000 clones, just under 95% of them singletons. This clonotype was sampled from a woman under 30 in good health and CMV-seronegative. V is TRBV30 and J is TRBJ1-5; D is undetermined. What was sequenced was PBMCs. The CDR3 DNA is TGTGCCTGGAGTGTAGGAGGGAGTTGGGATCAGCCCCAGCATTTT. Encoded protein: CAWSVGGSWDQPQHF.